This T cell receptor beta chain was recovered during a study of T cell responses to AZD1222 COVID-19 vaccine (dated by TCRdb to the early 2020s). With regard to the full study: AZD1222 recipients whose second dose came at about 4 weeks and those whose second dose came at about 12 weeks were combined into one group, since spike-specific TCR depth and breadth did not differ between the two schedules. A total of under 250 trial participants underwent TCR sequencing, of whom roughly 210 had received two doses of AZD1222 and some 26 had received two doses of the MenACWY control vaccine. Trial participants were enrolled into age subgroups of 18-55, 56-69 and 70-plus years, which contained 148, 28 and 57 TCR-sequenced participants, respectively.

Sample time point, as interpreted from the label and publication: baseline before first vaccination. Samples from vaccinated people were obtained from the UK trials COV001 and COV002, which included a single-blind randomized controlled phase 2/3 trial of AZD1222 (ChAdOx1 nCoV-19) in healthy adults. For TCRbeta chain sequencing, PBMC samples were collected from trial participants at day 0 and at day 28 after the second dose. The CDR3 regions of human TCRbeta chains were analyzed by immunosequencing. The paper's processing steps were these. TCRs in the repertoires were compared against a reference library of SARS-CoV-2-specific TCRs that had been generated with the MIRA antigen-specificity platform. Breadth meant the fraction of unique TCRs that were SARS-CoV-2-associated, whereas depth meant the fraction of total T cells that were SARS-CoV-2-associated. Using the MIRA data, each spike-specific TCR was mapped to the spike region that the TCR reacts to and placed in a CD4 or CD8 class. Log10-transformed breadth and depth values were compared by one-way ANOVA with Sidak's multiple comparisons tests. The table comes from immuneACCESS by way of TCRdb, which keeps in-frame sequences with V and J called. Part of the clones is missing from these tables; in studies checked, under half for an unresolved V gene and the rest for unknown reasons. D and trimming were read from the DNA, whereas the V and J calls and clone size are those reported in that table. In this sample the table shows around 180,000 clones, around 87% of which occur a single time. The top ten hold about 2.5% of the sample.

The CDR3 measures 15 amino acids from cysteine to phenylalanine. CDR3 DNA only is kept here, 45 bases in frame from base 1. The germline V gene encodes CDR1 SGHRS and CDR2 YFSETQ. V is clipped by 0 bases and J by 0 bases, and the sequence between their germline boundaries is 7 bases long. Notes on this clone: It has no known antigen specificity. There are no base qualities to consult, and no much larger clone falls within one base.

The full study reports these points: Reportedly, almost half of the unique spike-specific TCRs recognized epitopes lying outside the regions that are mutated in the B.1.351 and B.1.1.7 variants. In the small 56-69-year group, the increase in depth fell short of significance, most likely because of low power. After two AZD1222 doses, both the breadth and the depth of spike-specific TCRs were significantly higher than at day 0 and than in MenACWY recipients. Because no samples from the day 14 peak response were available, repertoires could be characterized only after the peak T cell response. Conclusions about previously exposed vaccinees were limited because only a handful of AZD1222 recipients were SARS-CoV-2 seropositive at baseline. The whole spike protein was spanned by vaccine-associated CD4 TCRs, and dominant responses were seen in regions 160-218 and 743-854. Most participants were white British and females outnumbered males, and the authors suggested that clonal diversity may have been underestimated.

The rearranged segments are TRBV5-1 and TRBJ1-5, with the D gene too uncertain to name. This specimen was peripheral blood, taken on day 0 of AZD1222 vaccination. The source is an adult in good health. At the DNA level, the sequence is TGCGCCAGCAGCTTGGAGGGTAATAGCAATCAGCCCCAGCATTTT. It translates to CASSLEGNSNQPQHF.